This TCR beta chain stems from a study of control samples from healthy donors and cancer patients. Sequenced by immunoSEQ multiplex PCR; TCRdb stores in-frame clones only, minus some. The sample comprises approximately 60,000 clones, 80% to 95% of which are singletons, and under 0.95% rests with the top ten. CDR3 length equals 13 residues. V was shortened by 2 bases and J by 7 bases, with 10 bases between the two germline ends. Looked up from germline, CDR1 is SGHDT and CDR2 is YYEEEE. What was sequenced was PBMCs. This clonotype originated in a man aged 25-45 years with colorectal cancer. The chain joins TRBV5-6 to TRBJ2-1; no clear D gene. CDR3 protein: CASSFELSNEQFF. Here the CDR3 DNA reads TGTGCCAGCAGCTTCGAGTTGTCGAATGAGCAGTTCTTC.